This TCR beta chain was captured in a study of T cells in Graves' hyperthyroidism and ophthalmopathy. Among ophthalmopathy patients, the Clinical Activity Score reached at least 3, the NOSPECS grade reached at least 4, and duration remained under 3 months. PBMCs were derived from under 13 ml fresh peripheral blood. RNA transcripts served as the template for amplifying TCR beta CDR3 regions. The HTBI primer set drove a first-round RT-PCR of the TCR CDR3. One entry per CDR3 protein results from TCRdb running MiXCR on the multiplex PCR reads. The sample includes more than 500,000 distinct CDR3 sequences, about 14% of them seen just once. Study-level results: Blood also contained most expanded thyroid clonotypes above 0.001.

This clonotype came up many times. What it binds is not known. V lost 5 bases and J lost 2, with 9 bases in between. CDR3 length: 13 amino acids. Germline V CDR1 and CDR2: MRHNA, SNTAGT. Material: blood. The sequence was obtained from a woman aged 40 to 55 with Graves' ophthalmopathy. This rearrangement joins TRBV6-4 to TRBJ1-2; tentative D call: TRBD1 (5 bases). CDR3 nucleotides: TGTGCCAGCAGTACAGGATGGAACTATGGCTACACCTTC. Amino acid sequence: CASSTGWNYGYTF.